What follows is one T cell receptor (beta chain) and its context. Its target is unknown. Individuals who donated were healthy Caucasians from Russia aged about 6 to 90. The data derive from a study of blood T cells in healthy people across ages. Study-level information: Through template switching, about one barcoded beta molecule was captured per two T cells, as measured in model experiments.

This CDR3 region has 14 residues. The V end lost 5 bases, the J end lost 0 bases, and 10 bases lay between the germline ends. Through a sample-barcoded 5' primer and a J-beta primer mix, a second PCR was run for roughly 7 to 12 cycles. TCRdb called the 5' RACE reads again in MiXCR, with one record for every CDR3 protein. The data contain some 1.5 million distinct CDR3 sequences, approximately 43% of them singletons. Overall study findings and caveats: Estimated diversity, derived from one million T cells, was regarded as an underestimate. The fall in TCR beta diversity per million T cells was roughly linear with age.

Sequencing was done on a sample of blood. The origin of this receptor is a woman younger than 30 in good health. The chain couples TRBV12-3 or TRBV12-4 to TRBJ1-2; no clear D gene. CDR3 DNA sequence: TGTGCCAGCAGTCCCAGAGTCTCTAACTATGGCTACACCTTC. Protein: CASSPRVSNYGYTF.